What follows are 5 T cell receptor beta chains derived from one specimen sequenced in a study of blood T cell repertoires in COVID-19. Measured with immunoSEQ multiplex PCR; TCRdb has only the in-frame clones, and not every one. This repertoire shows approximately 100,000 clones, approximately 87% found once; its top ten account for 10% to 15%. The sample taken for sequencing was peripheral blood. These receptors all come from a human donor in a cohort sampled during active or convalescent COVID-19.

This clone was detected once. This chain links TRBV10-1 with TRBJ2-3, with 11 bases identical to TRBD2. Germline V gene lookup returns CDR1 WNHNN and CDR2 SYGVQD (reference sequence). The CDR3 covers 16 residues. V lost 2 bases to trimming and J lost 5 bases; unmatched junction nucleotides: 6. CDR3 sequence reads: CASSEIAGGPKDTQYF. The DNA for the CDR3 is TGCGCCAGCAGTGAGATAGCGGGGGGGCCTAAAGATACGCAGTATTTT.

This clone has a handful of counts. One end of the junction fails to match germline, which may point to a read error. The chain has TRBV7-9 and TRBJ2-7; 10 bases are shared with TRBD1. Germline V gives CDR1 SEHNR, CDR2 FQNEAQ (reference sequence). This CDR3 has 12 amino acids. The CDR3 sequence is CASSSGQGSLTF. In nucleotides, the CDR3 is TGTGCCAGCAGCTCGGGACAGGGGTCCCTAACGTTC.

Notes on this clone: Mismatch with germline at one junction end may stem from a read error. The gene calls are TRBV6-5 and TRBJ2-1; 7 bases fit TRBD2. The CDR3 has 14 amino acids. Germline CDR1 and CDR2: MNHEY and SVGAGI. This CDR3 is CASRKGRGTLELFF. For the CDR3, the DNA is TGTGCCAGCAGGAAGGGGAGGGGCACTCTTGAGCTGTTCTTC.

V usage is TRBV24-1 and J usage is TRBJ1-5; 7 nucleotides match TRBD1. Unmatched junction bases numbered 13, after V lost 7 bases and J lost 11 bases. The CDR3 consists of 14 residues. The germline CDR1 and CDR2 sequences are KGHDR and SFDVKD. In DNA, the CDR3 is TGTGCCACCAGCCAGGGGGGTGGGTCCATGGCCCAGCATTTT. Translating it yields CATSQGGGSMAQHF.

The CDR3 region is CASSWRGGAEQFF. The CDR3 DNA sequence: TGTGCCAGCAGCTGGCGGGGGGGGGCTGAGCAGTTCTTC. The chain carries TRBV5-4 and TRBJ2-1; TRBD2 aligns across 9 bases. Germline CDR1 and CDR2: SGHNT and YYREEE (reference sequence). With 3 bases clipped from V and 9 bases from J, the junction kept 4 bases outside the gene matches. This CDR3 is built from 13 residues.